This T cell receptor (beta chain) was profiled in a study of CD8 T cells in ankylosing spondylitis. Study results and caveats: Ankylosing spondylitis blood appeared to carry a characteristic TCR beta motif of roughly 8 highly homologous variants. Matched synovial fluid from ankylosing spondylitis patients was reported to be enriched for disease-linked clones. Past studies reported some motif variants in reactive arthritis synovial fluid and blood. Disease-linked clones were CD8+ and relatively rare in peripheral blood.

TCRdb reprocessed the 5' RACE reads with MiXCR, giving one entry per CDR3 protein. The data show 250,000 or so distinct CDR3 sequences, with more than 20% seen just once and roughly 0.67% held by the top ten. The germline CDR1 and CDR2 sequences are MNHNS and SASEGT. The CDR3 has 13 amino acids. Trimming took 0 bases from V and 7 from J, leaving 9 bases between them. Only a few counts were recorded for this clonotype. The antigen remains unidentified. This chain links TRBV6-1 with TRBJ1-1; D ambiguous. This clonotype was sampled from a male donor with ankylosing spondylitis or in good health (not recorded which). Sequencing used blood, either unsorted or a sorted T cell fraction (not recorded which). In DNA, the CDR3 is TGTGCCAGCAGTGAAGCGGGCCCAGATGAAGCTTTCTTT. Translating it yields CASSEAGPDEAFF.